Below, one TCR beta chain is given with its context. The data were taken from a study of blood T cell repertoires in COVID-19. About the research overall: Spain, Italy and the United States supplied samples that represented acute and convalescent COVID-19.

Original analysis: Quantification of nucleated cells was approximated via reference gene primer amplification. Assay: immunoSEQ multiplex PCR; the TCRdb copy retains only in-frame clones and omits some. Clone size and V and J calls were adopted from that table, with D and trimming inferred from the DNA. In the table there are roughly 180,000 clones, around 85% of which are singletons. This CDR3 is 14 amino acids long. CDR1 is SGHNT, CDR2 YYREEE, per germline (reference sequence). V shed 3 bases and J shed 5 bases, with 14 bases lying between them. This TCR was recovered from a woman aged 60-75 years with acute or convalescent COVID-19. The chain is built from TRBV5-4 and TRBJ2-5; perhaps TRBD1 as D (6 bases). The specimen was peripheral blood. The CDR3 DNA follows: TGTGCCAGCAGCTCCAGGGGAGATTCGGAGACCCAGTACTTC. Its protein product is CASSSRGDSETQYF.